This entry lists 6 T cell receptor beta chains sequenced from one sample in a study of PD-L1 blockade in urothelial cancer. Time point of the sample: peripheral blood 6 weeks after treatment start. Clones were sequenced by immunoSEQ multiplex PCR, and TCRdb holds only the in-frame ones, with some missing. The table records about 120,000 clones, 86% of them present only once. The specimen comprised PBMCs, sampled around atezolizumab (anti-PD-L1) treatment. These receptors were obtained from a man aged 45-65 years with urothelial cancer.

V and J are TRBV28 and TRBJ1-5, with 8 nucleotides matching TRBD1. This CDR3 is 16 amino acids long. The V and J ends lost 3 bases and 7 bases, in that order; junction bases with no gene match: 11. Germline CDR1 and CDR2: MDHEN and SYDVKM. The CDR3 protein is CASSFSGGIAEQPQHF. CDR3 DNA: TGTGCCAGCAGTTTCTCAGGGGGCATAGCGGAACAGCCCCAGCATTTT.

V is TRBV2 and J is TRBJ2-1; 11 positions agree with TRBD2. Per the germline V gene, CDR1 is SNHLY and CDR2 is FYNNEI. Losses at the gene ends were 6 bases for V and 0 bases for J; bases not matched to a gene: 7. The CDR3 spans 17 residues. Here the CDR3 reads CASRGLAGHSSYNEQFF. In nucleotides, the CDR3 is TGTGCCAGCAGAGGACTAGCGGGCCACAGCTCCTACAATGAGCAGTTCTTC.

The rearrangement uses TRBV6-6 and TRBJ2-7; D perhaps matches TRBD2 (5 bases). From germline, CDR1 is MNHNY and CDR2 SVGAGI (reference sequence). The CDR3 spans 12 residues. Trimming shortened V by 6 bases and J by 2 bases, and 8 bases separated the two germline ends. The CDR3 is CASSGKTYEQYF. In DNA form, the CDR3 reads TGTGCCAGCAGCGGGAAGACCTACGAGCAGTACTTC.

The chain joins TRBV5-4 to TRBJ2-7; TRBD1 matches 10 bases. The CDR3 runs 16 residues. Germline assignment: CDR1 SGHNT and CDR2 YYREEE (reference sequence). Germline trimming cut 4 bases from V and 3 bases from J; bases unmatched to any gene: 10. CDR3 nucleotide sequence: TGTGCCAGCAGCAAAGAGACAGGGGGCCAGGTCTACGAGCAGTACTTC. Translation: CASSKETGGQVYEQYF.

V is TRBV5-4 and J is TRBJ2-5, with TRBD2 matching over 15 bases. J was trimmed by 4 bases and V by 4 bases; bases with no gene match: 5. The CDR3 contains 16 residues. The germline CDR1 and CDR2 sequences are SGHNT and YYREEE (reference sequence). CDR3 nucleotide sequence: TGTGCCAGCAGCCCGGGACTAGCGGGAGGTTTAGAGACCCAGTACTTC. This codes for CASSPGLAGGLETQYF.

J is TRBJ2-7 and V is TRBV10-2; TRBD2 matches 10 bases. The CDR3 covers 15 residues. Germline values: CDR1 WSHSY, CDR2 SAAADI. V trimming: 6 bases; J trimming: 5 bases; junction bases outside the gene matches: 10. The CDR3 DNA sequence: TGCGCCAGCAGCGACGGGGCTAGCGGGAGCCACGAGCAGTACTTC. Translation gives CASSDGASGSHEQYF.